This TCR beta chain was retrieved from a study of identical twins. Points from the study as a whole: Within cord blood, abundant beta clonotypes carried fewer insertions, but memory repertoires showed no such trend.

This CDR3 has 15 residues. Germline-derived CDR1 and CDR2 are DFQATT and SNEGSKA (reference sequence). J was trimmed by 2 bases and V by 5 bases; bases with no gene match: 12. TCRdb itself ran the 5' RACE reads through MiXCR, one entry per CDR3 protein. The sample has 690,000 or so distinct CDR3 sequences; 6.1% are singletons. This clonotype was counted many times. What it binds is unknown. The receptor comes from a man younger than 35 in good health. V and J are TRBV20-1 and TRBJ2-7, with 7 bases identical to TRBD1. Sample: naive T cells sorted from blood. CDR3 DNA: TGCAGTGCTCCAGATCACCGGGACAGCCCCTACGAGCAGTACTTC. It codes for CSAPDHRDSPYEQYF.